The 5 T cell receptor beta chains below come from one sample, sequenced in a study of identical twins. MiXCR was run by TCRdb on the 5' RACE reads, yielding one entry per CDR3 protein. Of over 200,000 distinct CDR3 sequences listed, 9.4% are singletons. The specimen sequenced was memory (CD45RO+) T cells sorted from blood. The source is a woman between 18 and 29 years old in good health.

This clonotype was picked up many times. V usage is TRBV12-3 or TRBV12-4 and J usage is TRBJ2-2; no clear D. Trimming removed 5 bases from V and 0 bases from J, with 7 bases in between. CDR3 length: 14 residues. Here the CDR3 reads CASSPRANTGELFF. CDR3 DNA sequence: TGTGCCAGCAGTCCTAGGGCGAACACCGGGGAGCTGTTTTTT.

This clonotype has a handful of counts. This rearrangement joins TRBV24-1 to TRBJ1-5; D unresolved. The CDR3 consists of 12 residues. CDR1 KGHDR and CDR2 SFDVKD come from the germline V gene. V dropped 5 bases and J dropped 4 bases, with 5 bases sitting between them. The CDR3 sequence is CATSGRNQPQHF. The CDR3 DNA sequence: TGTGCCACCAGTGGCCGGAATCAGCCCCAGCATTTT.

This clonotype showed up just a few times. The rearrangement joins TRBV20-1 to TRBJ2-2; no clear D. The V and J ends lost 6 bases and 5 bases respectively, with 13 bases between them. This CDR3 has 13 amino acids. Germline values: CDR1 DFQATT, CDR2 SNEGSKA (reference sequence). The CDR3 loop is CSARQADTGELFF. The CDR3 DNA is TGCAGTGCGAGGCAGGCCGATACCGGGGAGCTGTTTTTT.

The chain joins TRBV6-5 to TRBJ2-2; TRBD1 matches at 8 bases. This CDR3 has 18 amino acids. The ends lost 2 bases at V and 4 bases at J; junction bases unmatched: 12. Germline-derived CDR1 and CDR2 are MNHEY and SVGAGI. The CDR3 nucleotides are TGTGCCAGCAGTTACGCCCGCCCGGCAGGGGGCTTCACCGGGGAGCTGTTTTTT. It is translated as CASSYARPAGGFTGELFF.

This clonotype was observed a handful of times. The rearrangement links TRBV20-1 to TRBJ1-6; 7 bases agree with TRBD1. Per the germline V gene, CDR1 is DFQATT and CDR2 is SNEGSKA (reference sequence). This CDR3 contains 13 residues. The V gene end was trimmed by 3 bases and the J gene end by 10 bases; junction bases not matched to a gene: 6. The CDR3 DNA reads TGCAGTGCTAGGGGACAGCCCGACTCACCCCTCCACTTT. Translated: CSARGQPDSPLHF.